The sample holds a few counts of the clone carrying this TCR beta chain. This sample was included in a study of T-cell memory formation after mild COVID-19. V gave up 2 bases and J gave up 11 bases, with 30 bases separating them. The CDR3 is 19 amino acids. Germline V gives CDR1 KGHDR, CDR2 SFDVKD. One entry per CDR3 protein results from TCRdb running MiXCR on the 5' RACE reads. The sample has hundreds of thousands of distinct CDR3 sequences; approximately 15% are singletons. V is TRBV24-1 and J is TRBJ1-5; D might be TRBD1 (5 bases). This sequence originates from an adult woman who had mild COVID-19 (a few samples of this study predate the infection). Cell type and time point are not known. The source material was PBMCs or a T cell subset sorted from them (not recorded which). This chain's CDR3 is CATSDSTRDKQGGLGAQHF. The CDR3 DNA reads TGTGCCACCAGTGATTCGACCCGTGACAAGCAGGGAGGTCTGGGAGCCCAGCATTTT.